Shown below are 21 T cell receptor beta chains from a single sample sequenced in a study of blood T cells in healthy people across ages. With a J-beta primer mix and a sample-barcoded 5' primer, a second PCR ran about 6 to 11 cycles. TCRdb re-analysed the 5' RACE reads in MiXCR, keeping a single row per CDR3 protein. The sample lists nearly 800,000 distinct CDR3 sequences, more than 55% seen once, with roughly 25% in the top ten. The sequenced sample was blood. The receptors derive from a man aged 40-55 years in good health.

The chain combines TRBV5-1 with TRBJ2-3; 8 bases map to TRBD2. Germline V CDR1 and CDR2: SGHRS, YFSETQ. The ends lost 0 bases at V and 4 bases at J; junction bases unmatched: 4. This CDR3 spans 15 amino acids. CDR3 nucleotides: TGCGCCAGCAGCTTGGAGGGACTAGACGCAGATACGCAGTATTTT. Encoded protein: CASSLEGLDADTQYF.

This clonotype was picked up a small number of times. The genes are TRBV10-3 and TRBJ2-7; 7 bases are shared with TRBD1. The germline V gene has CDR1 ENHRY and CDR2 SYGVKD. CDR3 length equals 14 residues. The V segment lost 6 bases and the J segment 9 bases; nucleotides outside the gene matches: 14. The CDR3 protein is CAISAGTDPTGQYF. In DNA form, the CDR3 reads TGTGCCATCAGCGCCGGGACAGATCCTACGGGGCAGTACTTC.

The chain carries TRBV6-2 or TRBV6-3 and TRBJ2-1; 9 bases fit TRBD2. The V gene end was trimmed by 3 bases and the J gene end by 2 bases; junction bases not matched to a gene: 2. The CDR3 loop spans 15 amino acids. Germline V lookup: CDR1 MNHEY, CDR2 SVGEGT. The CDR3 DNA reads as TGTGCCAGCAGTTATCTAGCGGGGACCTACAATGAGCAGTTCTTC. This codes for CASSYLAGTYNEQFF.

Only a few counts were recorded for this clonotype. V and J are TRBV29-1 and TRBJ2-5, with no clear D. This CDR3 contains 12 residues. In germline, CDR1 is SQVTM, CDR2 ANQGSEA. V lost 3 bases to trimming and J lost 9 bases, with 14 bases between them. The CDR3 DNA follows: TGCAGCGTTGAGGTTGGTGGAAGTGCCCAGTACTTC. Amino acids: CSVEVGGSAQYF.

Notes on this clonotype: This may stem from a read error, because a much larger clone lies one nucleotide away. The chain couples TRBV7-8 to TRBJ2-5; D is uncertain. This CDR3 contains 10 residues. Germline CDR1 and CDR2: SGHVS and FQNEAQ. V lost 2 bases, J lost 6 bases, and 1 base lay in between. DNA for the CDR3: TGTGCCAGCAGCTTAAAGACCCAGTACTTC. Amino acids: CASSLKTQYF.

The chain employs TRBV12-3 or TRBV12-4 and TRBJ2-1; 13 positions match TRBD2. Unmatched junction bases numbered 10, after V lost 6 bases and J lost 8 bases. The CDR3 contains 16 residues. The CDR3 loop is CASREQGLAGLDEQFF. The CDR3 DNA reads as TGTGCCAGCAGAGAGCAGGGACTAGCGGGACTCGATGAGCAGTTCTTC.

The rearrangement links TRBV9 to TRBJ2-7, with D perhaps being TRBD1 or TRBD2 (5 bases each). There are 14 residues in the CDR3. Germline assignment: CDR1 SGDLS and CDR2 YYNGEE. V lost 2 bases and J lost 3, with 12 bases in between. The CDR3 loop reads CASSVGTVGYEQYF. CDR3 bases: TGTGCCAGCAGCGTGGGGACGGTGGGCTACGAGCAGTACTTC.

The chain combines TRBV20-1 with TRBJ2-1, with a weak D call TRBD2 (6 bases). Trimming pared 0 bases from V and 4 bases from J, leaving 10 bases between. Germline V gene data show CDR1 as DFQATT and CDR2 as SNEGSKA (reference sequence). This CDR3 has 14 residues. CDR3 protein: CSARDRGTYNEQFF. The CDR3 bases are TGCAGTGCTAGAGATCGTGGGACTTACAATGAGCAGTTCTTC.

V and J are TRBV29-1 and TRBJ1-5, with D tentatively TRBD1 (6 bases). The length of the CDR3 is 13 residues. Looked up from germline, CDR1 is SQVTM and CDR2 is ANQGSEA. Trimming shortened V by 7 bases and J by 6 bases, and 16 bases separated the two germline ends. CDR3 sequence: CSARDTVGQPQHF. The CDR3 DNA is TGCAGCGCCAGGGACACTGTCGGTCAGCCCCAGCATTTT.

The CDR3 nucleotides are TGTGCCAGCAGCGAACCCCGGGACTCCGTGTGGGAGCAGTACTTC. Translating it yields CASSEPRDSVWEQYF. The genes are TRBV7-9 and TRBJ2-4, with D possibly matching TRBD2 (6 bases). Germline V gives CDR1 SEHNR, CDR2 FQNEAQ (reference sequence). Trimming took off 5 bases at V and 13 bases at J, with 24 bases between the two ends. The CDR3 has 15 residues.

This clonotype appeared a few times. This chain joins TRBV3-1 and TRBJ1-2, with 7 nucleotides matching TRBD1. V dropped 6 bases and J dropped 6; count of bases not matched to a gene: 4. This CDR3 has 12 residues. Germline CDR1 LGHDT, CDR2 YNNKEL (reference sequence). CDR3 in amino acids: CASSQQGNGYTF. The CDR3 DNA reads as TGTGCCAGCAGTCAACAGGGGAATGGCTACACCTTC.

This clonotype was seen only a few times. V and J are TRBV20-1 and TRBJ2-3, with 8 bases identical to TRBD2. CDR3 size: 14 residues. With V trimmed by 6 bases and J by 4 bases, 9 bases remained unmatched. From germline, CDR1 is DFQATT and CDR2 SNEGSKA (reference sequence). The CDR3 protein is CSAQKAAGADTQYF. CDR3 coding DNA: TGCAGTGCCCAGAAAGCAGCGGGGGCAGATACGCAGTATTTT.

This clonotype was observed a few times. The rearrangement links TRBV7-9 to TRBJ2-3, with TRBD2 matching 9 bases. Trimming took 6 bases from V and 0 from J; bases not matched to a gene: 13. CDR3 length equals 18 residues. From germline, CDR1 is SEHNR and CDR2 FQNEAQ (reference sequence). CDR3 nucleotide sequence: TGTGCCAGCAGTCCCCGTAGCGGGGGAACTACTAGCACAGATACGCAGTATTTT. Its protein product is CASSPRSGGTTSTDTQYF.

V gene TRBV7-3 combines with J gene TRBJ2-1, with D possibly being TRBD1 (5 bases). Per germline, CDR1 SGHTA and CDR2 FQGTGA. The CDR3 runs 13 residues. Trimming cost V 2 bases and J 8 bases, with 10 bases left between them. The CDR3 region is CASSLQGRDEQFF. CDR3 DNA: TGTGCCAGCAGCTTACAGGGAAGGGATGAGCAGTTCTTC.

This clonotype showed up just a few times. The CDR3 reads CATTAGMRPYEQYF. The CDR3 DNA follows: TGTGCCACCACAGCGGGAATGAGGCCCTACGAGCAGTACTTC. V gene TRBV10-3 combines with J gene TRBJ2-7; TRBD2 agrees at 7 bases. This CDR3 has 14 amino acids. Germline CDR1 reads ENHRY; CDR2 reads SYGVKD. V shed 10 bases, J shed 2 bases, and the junction held 11 bases outside the gene matches.

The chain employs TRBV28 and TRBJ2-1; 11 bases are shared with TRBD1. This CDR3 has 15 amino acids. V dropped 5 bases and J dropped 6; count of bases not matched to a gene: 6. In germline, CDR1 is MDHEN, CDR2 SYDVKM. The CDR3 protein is CASSPPGTGGNEQFF. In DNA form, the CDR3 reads TGTGCCAGCAGTCCCCCTGGGACAGGGGGCAATGAGCAGTTCTTC.

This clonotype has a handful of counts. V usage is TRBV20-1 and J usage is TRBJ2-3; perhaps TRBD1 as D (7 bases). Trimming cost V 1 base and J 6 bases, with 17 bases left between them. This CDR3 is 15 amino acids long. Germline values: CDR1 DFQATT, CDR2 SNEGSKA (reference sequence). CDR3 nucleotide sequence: TGCAGTGCTAGAGCCCCGGAGGGGGCGGGGGATACGCAGTATTTT. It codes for CSARAPEGAGDTQYF.

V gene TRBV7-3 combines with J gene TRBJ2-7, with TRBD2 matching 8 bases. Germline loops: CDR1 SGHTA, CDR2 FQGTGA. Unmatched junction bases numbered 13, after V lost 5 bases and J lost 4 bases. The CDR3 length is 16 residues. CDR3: CASSPGAASGSYEQYF. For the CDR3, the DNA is TGTGCCAGCAGCCCGGGGGCCGCTAGCGGGTCTTACGAGCAGTACTTC. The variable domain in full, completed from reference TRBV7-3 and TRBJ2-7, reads GAGVSQTPSNKVTEKGKYVELRCDPISGHTALYWYRQSLGQGPEFLIYFQGTGAADDSGLPNDRFFAVRPEGSVSTLKIQRTERGDSAVYLCASSPGAASGSYEQYFGPGTRLTVT.

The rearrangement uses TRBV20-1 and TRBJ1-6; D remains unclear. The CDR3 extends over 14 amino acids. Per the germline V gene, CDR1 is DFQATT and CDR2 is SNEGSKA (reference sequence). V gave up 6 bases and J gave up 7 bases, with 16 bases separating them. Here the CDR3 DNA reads TGCAGTGCGACCTTAGCTCTGGGAAATTCACCCCTCCACTTT. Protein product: CSATLALGNSPLHF.

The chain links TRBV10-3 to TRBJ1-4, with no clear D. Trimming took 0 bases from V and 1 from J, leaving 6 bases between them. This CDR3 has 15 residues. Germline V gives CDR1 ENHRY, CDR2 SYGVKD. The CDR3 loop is CAISESGGTNEKLFF. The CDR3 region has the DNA TGTGCCATCAGTGAGTCTGGTGGAACTAATGAAAAACTGTTTTTT.

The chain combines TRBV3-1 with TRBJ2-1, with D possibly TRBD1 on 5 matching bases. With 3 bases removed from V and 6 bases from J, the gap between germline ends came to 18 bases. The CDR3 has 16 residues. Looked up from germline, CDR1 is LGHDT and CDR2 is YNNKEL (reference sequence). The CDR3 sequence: CASSHSGQGLRNEQFF. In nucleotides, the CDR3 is TGTGCCAGCAGCCACTCTGGGCAGGGCTTACGCAATGAGCAGTTCTTC.